This T cell receptor (beta chain) was profiled in a study of T cells in Graves' hyperthyroidism and ophthalmopathy. The CDR3 contains 16 residues. V dropped 5 bases and J dropped 3; count of bases not matched to a gene: 9. Authors of the study amplified TCR beta CDR3 regions from RNA transcripts. The HTBI primer set served for first-round RT-PCR of the TCR CDR3. TCRdb processed the multiplex PCR reads anew with MiXCR; each CDR3 protein has one entry. Here the sample spans about 350,000 distinct CDR3 sequences, about 14% being singletons. Many counts were recorded for this clonotype. The sample comprised blood. This chain uses TRBV12-3 or TRBV12-4 with TRBJ1-2; TRBD1 matches at 10 bases. The sequence came from a woman aged 25 to 39 with Graves' hyperthyroidism. CDR3 loop: CASSLGDRGLYYGYTF. The CDR3 nucleotides are TGTGCCAGCAGTCTAGGGGACAGGGGTCTTTACTATGGCTACACCTTC.